This T cell receptor beta chain stems from a study of blood T cell repertoires in COVID-19. Study information: Acute and convalescent COVID-19 specimens originated in the United States, Italy and Spain. PBMCs, B-cell-depleted T cells, or T cells were the source of the cDNA or gDNA that made up the material.

Sequenced by immunoSEQ multiplex PCR; TCRdb stores in-frame clones only, minus some. This table holds around 260,000 clones, roughly 88% found once. Followed longitudinally, the Seattle patients had been enrolled during active infection. The TCR comes from a woman in her 70s with COVID-19, enrolled during active disease. Sequences were obtained from peripheral blood.

CDR3 protein: CASSVPLDRENTEAFF. The CDR3 bases are TGTGCCAGCAGTGTTCCCCTTGACAGGGAGAACACTGAAGCTTTCTTT. The V and J genes are TRBV6-1 and TRBJ1-1; TRBD1 matches 7 bases. The CDR3 consists of 16 residues. Germline CDR1 MNHNS, CDR2 SASEGT. V dropped 4 bases and J dropped 1; count of bases not matched to a gene: 9.